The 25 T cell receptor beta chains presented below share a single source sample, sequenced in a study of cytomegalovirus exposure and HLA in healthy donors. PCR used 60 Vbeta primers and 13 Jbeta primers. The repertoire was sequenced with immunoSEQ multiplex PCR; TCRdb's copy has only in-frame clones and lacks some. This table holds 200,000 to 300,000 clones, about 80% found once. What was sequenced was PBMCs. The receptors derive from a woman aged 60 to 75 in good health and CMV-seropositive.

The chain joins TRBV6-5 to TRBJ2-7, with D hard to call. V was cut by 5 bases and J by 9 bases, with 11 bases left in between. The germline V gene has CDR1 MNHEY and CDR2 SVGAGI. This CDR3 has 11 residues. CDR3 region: CASSREFRQYF. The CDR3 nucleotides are TGTGCCAGCAGTCGAGAGTTCCGGCAGTACTTC.

The CDR3, as DNA: TGCAGCGTTGAAGGGGGGACTAGCGGGAGAGGAGATACGCAGTATTTT. It specifies CSVEGGTSGRGDTQYF. V is TRBV29-1 and J is TRBJ2-3, with TRBD2 identical over 14 bases. The CDR3 runs to 16 residues. Per the germline V gene, CDR1 is SQVTM and CDR2 is ANQGSEA. With V trimmed by 1 base and J by 5 bases, 5 bases remained unmatched.

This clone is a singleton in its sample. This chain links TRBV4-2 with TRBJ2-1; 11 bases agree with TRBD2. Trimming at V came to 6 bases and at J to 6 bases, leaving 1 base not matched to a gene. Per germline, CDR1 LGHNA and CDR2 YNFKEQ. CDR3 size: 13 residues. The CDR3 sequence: CASRLAGGNEQFF. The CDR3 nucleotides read TGTGCCAGCAGGCTAGCGGGAGGCAATGAGCAGTTCTTC.

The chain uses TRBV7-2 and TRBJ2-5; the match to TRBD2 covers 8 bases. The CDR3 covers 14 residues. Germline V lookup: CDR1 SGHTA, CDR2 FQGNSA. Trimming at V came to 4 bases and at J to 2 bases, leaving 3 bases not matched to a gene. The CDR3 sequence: CASSWSGGQETQYF. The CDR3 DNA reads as TGTGCCAGCAGCTGGAGCGGGGGTCAAGAGACCCAGTACTTC. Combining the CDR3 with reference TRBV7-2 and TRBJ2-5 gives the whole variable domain GAGVSQSPSNKVTEKGKDVELRCDPISGHTALYWYRQSLGQGLEFLIYFQGNSAPDKSGLPSDRFSAERTGGSVSTLTIQRTQQEDSAVYLCASSWSGGQETQYFGPGTRLLVL.

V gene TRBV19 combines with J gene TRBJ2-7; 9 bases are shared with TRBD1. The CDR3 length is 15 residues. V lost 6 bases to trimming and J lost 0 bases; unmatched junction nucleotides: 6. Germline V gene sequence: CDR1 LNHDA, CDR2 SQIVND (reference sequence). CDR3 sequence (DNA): TGTGCCAGTAGCTCACAGGGGGCGACCTCCTACGAGCAGTACTTC. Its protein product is CASSSQGATSYEQYF.

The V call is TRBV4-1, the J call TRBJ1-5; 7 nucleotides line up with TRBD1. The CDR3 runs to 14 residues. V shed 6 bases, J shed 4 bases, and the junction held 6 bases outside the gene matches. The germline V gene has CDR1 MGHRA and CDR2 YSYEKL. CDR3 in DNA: TGCGCCAGCAGTCAGGGACAGTCAAATCAGCCCCAGCATTTT. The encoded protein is CASSQGQSNQPQHF.

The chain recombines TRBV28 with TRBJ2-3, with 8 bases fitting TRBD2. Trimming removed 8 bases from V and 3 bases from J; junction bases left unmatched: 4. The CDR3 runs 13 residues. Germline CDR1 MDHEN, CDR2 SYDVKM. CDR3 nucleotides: TGTGCCAGCGGAGCGGGAGCGACAGATACGCAGTATTTT. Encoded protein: CASGAGATDTQYF.

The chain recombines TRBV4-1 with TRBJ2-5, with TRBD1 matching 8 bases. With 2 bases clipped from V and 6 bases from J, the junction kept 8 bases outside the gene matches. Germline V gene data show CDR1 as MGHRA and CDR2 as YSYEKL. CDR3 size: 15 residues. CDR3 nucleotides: TGCGCCAGCAGCCAATTCGGACAGGGAGTCAAGACCCAGTACTTC. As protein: CASSQFGQGVKTQYF.

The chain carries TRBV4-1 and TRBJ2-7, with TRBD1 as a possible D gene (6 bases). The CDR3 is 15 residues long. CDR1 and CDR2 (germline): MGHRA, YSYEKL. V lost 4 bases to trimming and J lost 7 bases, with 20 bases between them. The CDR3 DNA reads TGCGCCAGCAGCCGCGGACAGCAAGCCCGAGGGGAGCAGTACTTC. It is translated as CASSRGQQARGEQYF.

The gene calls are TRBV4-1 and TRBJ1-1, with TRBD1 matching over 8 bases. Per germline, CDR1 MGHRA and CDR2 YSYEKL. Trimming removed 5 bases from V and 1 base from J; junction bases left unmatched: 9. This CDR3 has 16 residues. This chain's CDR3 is CASSTLGQGRNTEAFF. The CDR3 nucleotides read TGCGCCAGCAGCACACTAGGACAGGGTAGGAACACTGAAGCTTTCTTT.

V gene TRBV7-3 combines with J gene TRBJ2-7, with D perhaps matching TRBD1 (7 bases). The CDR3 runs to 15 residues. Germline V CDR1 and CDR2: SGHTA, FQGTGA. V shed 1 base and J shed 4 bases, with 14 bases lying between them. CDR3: CASSLSGAGGYEQYF. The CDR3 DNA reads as TGTGCCAGCAGCTTAAGCGGGGCAGGGGGATACGAGCAGTACTTC.

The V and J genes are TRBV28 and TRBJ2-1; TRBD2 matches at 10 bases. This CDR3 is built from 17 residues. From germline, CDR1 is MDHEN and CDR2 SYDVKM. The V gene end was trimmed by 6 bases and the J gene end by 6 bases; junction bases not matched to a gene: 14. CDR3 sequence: CASSSPWTSGFINEQFF. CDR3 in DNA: TGTGCCAGCAGCTCACCATGGACTAGCGGTTTCATCAATGAGCAGTTCTTC.

The CDR3 spells CASSQVSSGREEGEQFF. The CDR3 bases are TGTGCCAGCAGCCAAGTCTCTAGCGGGAGGGAAGAAGGTGAGCAGTTCTTC. The chain recombines TRBV4-2 with TRBJ2-1; 12 bases fit TRBD2. Germline CDR1 reads LGHNA; CDR2 reads YNFKEQ. The CDR3 contains 17 residues. Trimming removed 1 base from V and 9 bases from J; junction bases left unmatched: 10.

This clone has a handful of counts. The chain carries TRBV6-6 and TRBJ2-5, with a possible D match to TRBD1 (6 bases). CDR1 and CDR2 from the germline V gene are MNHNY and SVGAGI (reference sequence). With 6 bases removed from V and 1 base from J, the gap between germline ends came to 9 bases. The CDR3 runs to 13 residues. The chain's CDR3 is CASRDRTQETQYF. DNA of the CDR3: TGTGCCAGCAGGGACAGAACCCAAGAGACCCAGTACTTC.

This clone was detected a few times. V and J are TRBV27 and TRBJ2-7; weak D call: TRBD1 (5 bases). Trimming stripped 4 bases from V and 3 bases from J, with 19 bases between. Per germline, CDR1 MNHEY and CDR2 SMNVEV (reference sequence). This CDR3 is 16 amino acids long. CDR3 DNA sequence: TGTGCCAGCAGTTCACCCAGGCTCCAGGGCGGCTACGAGCAGTACTTC. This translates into CASSSPRLQGGYEQYF.

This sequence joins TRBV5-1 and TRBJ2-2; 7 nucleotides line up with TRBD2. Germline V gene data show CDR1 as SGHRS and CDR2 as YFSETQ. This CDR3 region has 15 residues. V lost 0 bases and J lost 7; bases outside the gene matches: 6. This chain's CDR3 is CASSLEVSGGGELFF. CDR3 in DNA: TGCGCCAGCAGCTTGGAAGTTTCGGGAGGCGGGGAGCTGTTTTTT.

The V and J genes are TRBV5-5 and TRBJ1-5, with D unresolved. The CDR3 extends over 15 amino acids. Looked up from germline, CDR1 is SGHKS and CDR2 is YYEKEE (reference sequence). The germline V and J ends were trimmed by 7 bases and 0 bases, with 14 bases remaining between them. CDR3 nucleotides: TGTGCCAGCTCTGGGGAGACCCTTAGCAATCAGCCCCAGCATTTT. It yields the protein CASSGETLSNQPQHF.

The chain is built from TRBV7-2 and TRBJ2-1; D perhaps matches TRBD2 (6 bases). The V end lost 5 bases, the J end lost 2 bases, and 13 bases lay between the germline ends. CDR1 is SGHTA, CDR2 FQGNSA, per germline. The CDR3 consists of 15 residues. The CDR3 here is CASSISGNPYNEQFF. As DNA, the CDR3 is TGTGCCAGCAGCATTAGCGGTAATCCCTACAATGAGCAGTTCTTC.

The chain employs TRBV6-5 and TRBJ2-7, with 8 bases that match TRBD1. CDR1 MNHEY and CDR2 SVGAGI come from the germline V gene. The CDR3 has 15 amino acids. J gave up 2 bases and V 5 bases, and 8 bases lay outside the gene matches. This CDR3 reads CASSPDRGGTYEQYF. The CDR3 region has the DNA TGTGCCAGCAGTCCCGACAGGGGAGGAACCTACGAGCAGTACTTC.

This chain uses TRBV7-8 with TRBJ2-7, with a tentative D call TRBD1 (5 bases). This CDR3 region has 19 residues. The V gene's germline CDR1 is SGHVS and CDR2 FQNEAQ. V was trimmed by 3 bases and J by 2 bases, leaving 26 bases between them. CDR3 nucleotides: TGTGCCAGCAGCTTTCCCCTGATTCGATTAGGGGCCCCCGCCTACGAGCAGTACTTC. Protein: CASSFPLIRLGAPAYEQYF. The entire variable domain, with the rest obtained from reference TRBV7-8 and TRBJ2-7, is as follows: GAGVSQSPRYKVAKRGQDVALRCDPISGHVSLFWYQQALGQGPEFLTYFQNEAQLDKSGLPSDRFFAERPEGSVSTLKIQRTQQEDSAVYLCASSFPLIRLGAPAYEQYFGPGTRLTVT.

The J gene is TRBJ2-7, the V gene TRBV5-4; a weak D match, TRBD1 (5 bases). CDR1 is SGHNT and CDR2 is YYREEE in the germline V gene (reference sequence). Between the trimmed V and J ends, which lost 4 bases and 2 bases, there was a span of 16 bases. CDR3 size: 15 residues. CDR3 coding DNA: TGTGCCAGCAGCAGGCGTGCAGGGCCCACCTACGAGCAGTACTTC. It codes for CASSRRAGPTYEQYF.

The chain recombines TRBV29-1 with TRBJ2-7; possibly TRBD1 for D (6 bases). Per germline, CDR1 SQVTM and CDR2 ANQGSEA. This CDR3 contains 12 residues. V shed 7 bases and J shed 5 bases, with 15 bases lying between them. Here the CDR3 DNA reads TGCAGCGACCGGGACACCAAGAACGAGCAGTACTTC. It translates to CSDRDTKNEQYF.

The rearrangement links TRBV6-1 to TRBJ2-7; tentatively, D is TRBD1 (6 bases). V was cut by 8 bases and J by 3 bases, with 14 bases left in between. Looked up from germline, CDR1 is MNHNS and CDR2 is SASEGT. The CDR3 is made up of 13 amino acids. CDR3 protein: CASEGRGGYEQYF. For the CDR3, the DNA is TGTGCCAGCGAAGGGAGAGGGGGCTACGAGCAGTACTTC.

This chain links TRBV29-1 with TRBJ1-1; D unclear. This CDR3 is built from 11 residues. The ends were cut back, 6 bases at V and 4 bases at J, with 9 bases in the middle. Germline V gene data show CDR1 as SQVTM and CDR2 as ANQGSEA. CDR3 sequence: CSVSQATEAFF. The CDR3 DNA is TGCAGCGTGAGCCAGGCCACTGAAGCTTTCTTT.

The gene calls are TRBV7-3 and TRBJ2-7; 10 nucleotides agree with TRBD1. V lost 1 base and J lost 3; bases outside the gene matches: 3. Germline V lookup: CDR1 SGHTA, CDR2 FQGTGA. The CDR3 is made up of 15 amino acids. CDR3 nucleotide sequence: TGTGCCAGCAGCTTAATGGGGACAGGGGACTACGAGCAGTACTTC. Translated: CASSLMGTGDYEQYF. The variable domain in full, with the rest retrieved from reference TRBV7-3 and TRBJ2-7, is GAGVSQTPSNKVTEKGKYVELRCDPISGHTALYWYRQSLGQGPEFLIYFQGTGAADDSGLPNDRFFAVRPEGSVSTLKIQRTERGDSAVYLCASSLMGTGDYEQYFGPGTRLTVT.